These 27 T cell receptor beta chains share one sample of origin, sequenced in a study of T cells in Graves' hyperthyroidism and ophthalmopathy (dated by TCRdb to about 2019). The receptor library was made with multiplex PCR. These reads were obtained on an Illumina HiSeq 2000. TCR beta CDR3 regions were amplified from RNA transcripts. The TCR CDR3 was subjected to a first round of RT-PCR using the HTBI primer set and the Qiagen OneStep RT-PCR kit. TCRdb trimmed the raw reads at Q25, called clones with MiXCR and kept productive beta chains. Each entry is one CDR3 protein sequence, shown with its most common DNA and genes. The sample contains under 65,000 distinct CDR3 sequences, around 50% of them found a single time. Together, the top ten hold 3% to 4% of the sample. Material for sequencing was blood. Receptors originate from a woman aged 55 to 70 with Graves' ophthalmopathy.

This clonotype was seen repeatedly, ten times or more. The V and J genes are TRBV4-2 and TRBJ2-1; 10 bases match TRBD2. The J segment lost 6 bases and the V segment lost 3 bases, leaving 5 bases of the junction unmatched. Looked up from germline, CDR1 is LGHNA and CDR2 is YNFKEQ. The CDR3 totals 15 residues. The CDR3 is CASSQRLAGSNEQFF. The CDR3 nucleotides read TGTGCCAGCAGCCAGAGACTAGCGGGTTCCAATGAGCAGTTCTTC.

This clonotype was detected many times. The chain uses TRBV7-6 and TRBJ2-3; D might be TRBD2 (5 bases). Trimming removed 6 bases from V and 2 bases from J, with 15 bases in between. CDR3 length: 15 amino acids. CDR1 is SGHVS and CDR2 is FNYEAQ in the germline V gene. The CDR3 region has the DNA TGTGCCAGCAGACTAGACTCATCGTACACAGATACGCAGTATTTT. This encodes CASRLDSSYTDTQYF.

This clonotype was detected only once. The CDR3 reads CASGRGKLFF. In DNA form, the CDR3 reads TGTGCTAGCGGGAGGGGAAAACTGTTTTTT. The chain is built from TRBV12-3 or TRBV12-4 and TRBJ1-4; possible D gene TRBD1, 5 bases. This CDR3 region has 10 residues.

This rearrangement joins TRBV25-1 to TRBJ2-6; 8 bases are shared with TRBD1. The trim removed 3 bases at V and 0 bases at J, leaving 7 bases unmatched. The germline V gene has CDR1 MGHDK and CDR2 SYGVNS. The CDR3 runs to 18 residues. The CDR3 DNA reads as TGTGCCAGCAGTGACCAGACAGGGGTCCACTCTGGGGCCAACGTCCTGACTTTC. It encodes CASSDQTGVHSGANVLTF.

The genes are TRBV5-1 and TRBJ2-3; a weak D match, TRBD2 (5 bases). The CDR3 loop spans 14 amino acids. Germline assignment: CDR1 SGHRS and CDR2 YFSETQ. Between the trimmed V and J ends, which lost 6 bases and 6 bases, there was a span of 17 bases. The CDR3 nucleotides are TGCGCCAGCACCGTCGGGGAACTACACGATACGCAGTATTTT. It codes for CASTVGELHDTQYF.

CDR3 in DNA: TGTGCCAGCAGCTTAAATGTTGACGGCGGGGAGCTGTTTTTCGGAGAAGGCTCTAACTATGGCTACACCTTC. Its translation is CASSLNVDGGELFFGEGSNYGYTF. The gene calls are TRBV7-6 and TRBJ1-2, with D unclear. This CDR3 spans 24 amino acids. The V gene's germline CDR1 is SGHVS and CDR2 FNYEAQ. Deletions cut 2 bases from V and 0 bases from J, with 37 bases between.

This chain uses TRBV2 with TRBJ2-7; D unresolved. The CDR3 is made up of 11 amino acids. Per germline, CDR1 SNHLY and CDR2 FYNNEI. V was cut by 1 base and J by 5 bases, with 3 bases left in between. The CDR3 bases are TGTGCCAGCAGTGAAGGGAACGAGCAGTACTTC. Its translation: CASSEGNEQYF.

On this clonotype: It is likely a read error, because the conserved phenylalanine at the end of the CDR3 is missing. The rearrangement links TRBV12-3 or TRBV12-4 to TRBJ2-2, with a weak D call TRBD2 (5 bases). There are 18 residues in the CDR3. Between the trimmed V and J ends, which lost 3 bases and 1 base, there was a span of 18 bases. Written as DNA, the CDR3 is TGTGCCAGCAGTTTCTACTGGTCTCCCGCGGGGAACACCGGGGAGCTGTTTTCT. Its protein is CASSFYWSPAGNTGELFS.

This clonotype showed up many times. V usage is TRBV27 and J usage is TRBJ1-2; D gene ambiguous. Trimming took off 7 bases at V and 4 bases at J, with 13 bases between the two ends. The CDR3 has 13 residues. Germline V gives CDR1 MNHEY, CDR2 SMNVEV (reference sequence). The CDR3 is CASKPNTIYGYTF. CDR3 DNA sequence: TGTGCCAGCAAACCTAACACCATCTATGGCTACACCTTC.

Only a few counts were recorded for this clonotype. The chain couples TRBV7-2 to TRBJ1-1, with 12 nucleotides matching TRBD1. CDR1 and CDR2 from the germline V gene are SGHTA and FQGNSA. This CDR3 is built from 13 residues. Losses at the gene ends were 3 bases for V and 12 bases for J; bases not matched to a gene: 5. Here the CDR3 reads CASSLGQGAKTFF. The CDR3 region has the DNA TGTGCCAGCAGCTTGGGACAGGGGGCGAAAACTTTCTTT.

The chain recombines TRBV20-1 with TRBJ1-5, with a tentative D call TRBD1 (6 bases). The V end was cut by 3 bases, the J end by 4 bases, with 7 bases between. Germline CDR1 is DFQATT and CDR2 is SNEGSKA (reference sequence). There are 12 residues in the CDR3. CDR3 protein: CSARQGNQPQHF. The CDR3 coding sequence is TGCAGTGCTAGGCAGGGGAATCAGCCCCAGCATTTT.

This clonotype was seen repeatedly, ten times or more. V and J are TRBV4-1 and TRBJ1-5, with 7 bases that match TRBD1. The germline V gene has CDR1 MGHRA and CDR2 YSYEKL. The CDR3 consists of 15 residues. The V segment lost 1 base and the J segment 4 bases; nucleotides outside the gene matches: 4. This chain's CDR3 is CASSQGPQGNQPQHF. As DNA, the CDR3 is TGCGCCAGCAGCCAAGGGCCACAGGGGAATCAGCCCCAGCATTTT.

This clonotype was picked up many times. The CDR3 here is CASSEGTSGSYEQYF. The CDR3 DNA sequence: TGTGCCAGCAGTGAAGGGACTAGCGGCTCCTACGAGCAGTACTTC. The rearrangement uses TRBV6-1 and TRBJ2-7; 10 bases align to TRBD2. Germline assignment: CDR1 MNHNS and CDR2 SASEGT. V was pared by 1 base and J by 0 bases, with 0 bases of the junction left unmatched. The CDR3 spans 15 residues.

This clonotype has a count of ten or more. The CDR3 DNA reads as TGTGCCAGCAGCGTAGGGACTAGCGGGGGGGTTGGGACCCAGTACTTC. Protein: CASSVGTSGGVGTQYF. The chain recombines TRBV9 with TRBJ2-5; 15 nucleotides align to TRBD2. In germline, CDR1 is SGDLS, CDR2 YYNGEE. Germline trimming cut 0 bases from V and 7 bases from J; bases unmatched to any gene: 4. The length of the CDR3 is 16 residues.

This clonotype was picked up many times. The chain combines TRBV9 with TRBJ1-2, with 9 nucleotides matching TRBD1. The ends lost 3 bases at V and 5 bases at J; junction bases unmatched: 2. CDR3 length: 13 amino acids. Germline CDR1 SGDLS, CDR2 YYNGEE. CDR3 amino acids: CASSAGTGYGYTF. DNA of the CDR3: TGTGCCAGCAGCGCCGGGACAGGGTATGGCTACACCTTC.

As regards this clonotype: The final CDR3 position lacks the conserved phenylalanine or tryptophan, pointing to a likely read error. The DNA is omitted, as the CDR3 cannot be located on it reliably, and the CDR3 follows TCRdb's listing. The V and J genes are TRBV12-3 or TRBV12-4 and TRBJ1-1; TRBD1 is the table's D call, not checked against the DNA. The CDR3 totals 9 residues, both ends included. The CDR3 spells CASTDSHFV.

This chain connects TRBV19 to TRBJ2-7; D not resolved. The CDR3 runs 13 residues. V was trimmed by 2 bases and J by 6 bases, leaving 11 bases between them. In germline, CDR1 is LNHDA, CDR2 SQIVND (reference sequence). CDR3 bases: TGTGCCAGTAGTATACCAGGCGGTCTCGAGCAGTACTTC. Residues: CASSIPGGLEQYF. Full variable domain (rest looked up from reference TRBV19 and TRBJ2-7): DGGITQSPKYLFRKEGQNVTLSCEQNLNHDAMYWYRQDPGQGLRLIYYSQIVNDFQKGDIAEGYSVSREKKESFPLTVTSAQKNPTAFYLCASSIPGGLEQYFGPGTRLTVT.

This clonotype was seen ten or more times. The gene calls are TRBV5-1 and TRBJ1-4; D is unclear. CDR3 length equals 14 residues. Trimming removed 0 bases at V and 5 bases at J, with 8 bases between. Germline CDR1 SGHRS, CDR2 YFSETQ. The CDR3 DNA is TGCGCCAGCAGCTTGGGAAGCGTCAATGAAAAACTGTTTTTT. This gives the protein CASSLGSVNEKLFF. Using reference TRBV5-1 and TRBJ1-4 for the parts outside the CDR3, the full variable domain is KAGVTQTPRYLIKTRGQQVTLSCSPISGHRSVSWYQQTPGQGLQFLFEYFSETQRNKGNFPGRFSGRQFSNSRSEMNVSTLELGDSALYLCASSLGSVNEKLFFGSGTQLSVL.

DNA of the CDR3: TGCGCCAGCAGAGTTGGGATGAATGAAAAACTGTTTTTT. This codes for CASRVGMNEKLFF. V gene TRBV5-1 combines with J gene TRBJ1-4, with no clear D. CDR1 is SGHRS, CDR2 YFSETQ, per germline. V was clipped by 5 bases and J by 5 bases, with 10 bases between them. The CDR3 loop spans 13 amino acids.

This clonotype was observed many times. V and J are TRBV12-3 or TRBV12-4 and TRBJ2-5; D is undetermined. The CDR3 consists of 11 residues. The germline V and J ends were trimmed by 3 bases and 5 bases, with 4 bases remaining between them. Written as DNA, the CDR3 is TGTGCCAGCAGTTTGGGCGAGACCCAGTACTTC. Amino acid sequence: CASSLGETQYF.

Notes on this clonotype: In this CDR3 the conserved last residue, phenylalanine or tryptophan, is missing, so a read error is likely. This chain connects TRBV2 to TRBJ2-3, with 11 bases fitting TRBD1. The germline CDR1 and CDR2 sequences are SNHLY and FYNNEI. The CDR3 loop spans 15 amino acids. Trimming took 6 bases from V and 4 from J; bases not matched to a gene: 6. CDR3 DNA: TGTGCCAGCAGCTTGGGGACAGGGGGGCCAGATACGCAGTATTTA. Translated: CASSLGTGGPDTQYL.

With respect to this clonotype: A read error is likely, as this CDR3 ends without the conserved phenylalanine or tryptophan. The chain links TRBV5-1 to TRBJ2-2; 10 bases align to TRBD2. CDR1 SGHRS and CDR2 YFSETQ come from the germline V gene. This CDR3 is 14 amino acids long. DNA for the CDR3: TGCGCCAGCAGCTATAGCGGGGGGACCGGGAAGCTGTTTCTT. Amino acid sequence: CASSYSGGTGKLFL.

The genes are TRBV9 and TRBJ1-2, with D tentatively TRBD1 (5 bases). The CDR3 runs 15 residues. Per germline, CDR1 SGDLS and CDR2 YYNGEE. V lost 0 bases to trimming and J lost 0 bases, with 9 bases between them. The CDR3 reads CASSVEWGTNYGYTF. The CDR3 DNA is TGTGCCAGCAGCGTAGAGTGGGGGACTAACTATGGCTACACCTTC.

At least ten counts were recorded for this clonotype. This chain uses TRBV18 with TRBJ2-1, with 10 bases identical to TRBD2. Germline V gene data show CDR1 as KGHSH and CDR2 as LQKENI. The CDR3 length is 14 residues. Germline trimming cut 6 bases from V and 12 bases from J; bases unmatched to any gene: 11. The CDR3 DNA follows: TGTGCCAGCTCTCAACAAGACAGCGGGAGGGGGCAGTTCTTC. Protein product: CASSQQDSGRGQFF.

With respect to this clonotype: At one end the junction does not follow the germline gene, possibly because of a read error. The genes are TRBV4-1 and TRBJ1-4; D unclear. The V gene's germline CDR1 is MGHRA and CDR2 YSYEKL. This CDR3 spans 16 amino acids. The CDR3 DNA reads as TGCGCCGGCAGCCAAGACCCAGGTCATGTTGATGAAAAACTGTTTTTT. Residues: CAGSQDPGHVDEKLFF.

In this sample, this clonotype turned up many times. It may be a read error: a sequence one base away is much more abundant. The V call is TRBV5-6, the J call TRBJ1-2, with D tentatively TRBD1 (6 bases). V gave up 4 bases and J gave up 4 bases, with 14 bases separating them. CDR1 and CDR2 from the germline V gene are SGHDT and YYEEEE. This CDR3 has 14 residues. The CDR3 loop is CASSPGTHAYGYTF. The CDR3 DNA sequence: TGTGCCAGCAGCCCTGGGACACACGCCTATGGCTACACCTTC.

The CDR3 loop reads CAISGQGNQPQHF. CDR3 nucleotides: TGTGCCATCAGTGGACAGGGGAATCAGCCCCAGCATTTT. The V call is TRBV10-3, the J call TRBJ1-5, with 8 bases that match TRBD1. The ends lost 4 bases at V and 4 bases at J; junction bases unmatched: 0. CDR3 size: 13 residues. Germline V CDR1 and CDR2: ENHRY, SYGVKD.